These 7 T cell receptor beta chains originate from one sample sequenced in a study of human T cells and chemical hapten exposure. From the RACE reads, TCRdb called clonotypes with MiXCR, one entry per CDR3 protein. The sample lists some 330,000 distinct CDR3 sequences; around 5% were seen once. Time point here: pre-sensitization, week 0. As to treatment: therapeutic diphenylcyclopropenone sensitization with weekly scalp DPC. Material: whole blood, obtained in connection with sensitization to the hapten diphenylcyclopropenone (DPC). The source of these receptors is a woman aged 18-29 years with alopecia areata. Some clones in this sample may be carry-over from other donors' samples.

This clonotype was seen at least ten times. The rearrangement uses TRBV5-6 and TRBJ1-1; D gene unclear. The V gene's germline CDR1 is SGHDT and CDR2 YYEEEE. Between the trimmed V and J ends, which lost 4 bases and 11 bases, there was a span of 18 bases. This CDR3 spans 13 amino acids. CDR3: CASSLVGMLWAFF. DNA of the CDR3: TGTGCCAGCAGCCTGGTCGGGATGTTGTGGGCTTTCTTT.

This clonotype was recorded at least ten times. The rearrangement links TRBV6-2 or TRBV6-3 to TRBJ1-2; D uncertain. Germline-derived CDR1 and CDR2 are MNHEY and SVGEGT. V gave up 3 bases and J gave up 3 bases, with 11 bases separating them. The CDR3 loop spans 14 amino acids. This chain's CDR3 is CASSYLQVDYGYTF. DNA of the CDR3: TGTGCCAGCAGTTATCTACAAGTCGACTATGGCTACACCTTC.

This clonotype was detected ten times or more. This chain links TRBV4-2 with TRBJ1-2; a possible D gene is TRBD1 (5 bases). The germline gives CDR1 LGHNA, CDR2 YNFKEQ. V lost 1 base to trimming and J lost 4 bases, with 16 bases between them. There are 16 residues in the CDR3. This chain's CDR3 is CASSQGPTGGTYGYTF. The CDR3 DNA follows: TGTGCCAGCAGCCAAGGGCCCACTGGGGGGACCTATGGCTACACCTTC.

The sample holds many counts of this clonotype. This chain uses TRBV28 with TRBJ1-4, with D unclear. The V gene's germline CDR1 is MDHEN and CDR2 SYDVKM. With 6 bases removed from V and 1 base from J, the gap between germline ends came to 12 bases. CDR3 length: 15 amino acids. The CDR3: CASRPSGLTNEKLFF. The CDR3 DNA reads TGTGCCAGCAGACCTTCCGGGCTAACTAATGAAAAACTGTTTTTT. The complete variable domain, with remaining parts taken from reference TRBV28 and TRBJ1-4, reads DVKVTQSSRYLVKRTGEKVFLECVQDMDHENMFWYRQDPGLGLRLIYFSYDVKMKEKGDIPEGYSVSREKKERFSLILESASTNQTSMYLCASRPSGLTNEKLFFGSGTQLSVL.

The chain carries TRBV9 and TRBJ1-2; TRBD1 matches 9 bases. The J segment lost 4 bases and the V segment lost 6 bases, leaving 16 bases of the junction unmatched. The CDR3 is 17 amino acids. CDR1 is SGDLS and CDR2 is YYNGEE in the germline V gene. The CDR3 DNA reads TGTGCCAGCACCTCCAGTAGGAGGACAGGGGCGGTCTATGGCTACACCTTC. This translates into CASTSSRRTGAVYGYTF.

This clonotype was counted only a few times. This sequence joins TRBV7-2 and TRBJ2-3; D not certain. V gave up 5 bases and J gave up 6 bases, with 21 bases separating them. Germline loops: CDR1 SGHTA, CDR2 FQGNSA. This CDR3 is 16 amino acids long. CDR3 sequence reads: CASSLAAYKLGDTQYF. The CDR3 DNA reads TGTGCCAGCAGCCTCGCCGCCTACAAGCTTGGGGATACGCAGTATTTT.

This clonotype was seen at least ten times. The chain combines TRBV25-1 with TRBJ1-2; D gene unclear. Looked up from germline, CDR1 is MGHDK and CDR2 is SYGVNS. The CDR3 has 14 residues. The V gene lost 3 bases and the J gene lost 1 base, with 9 bases spanning the gap. CDR3: CASSEAVFNYGYTF. CDR3 bases: TGTGCCAGCAGTGAGGCGGTTTTTAACTATGGCTACACCTTC.